Here is one T cell receptor (beta chain) with its context. The antigen is unknown. This sample also contains other DNA sequences that code for the same CDR3. The data were taken from a study of shared clonotypes between healthy human individuals. Naive CD8 cells lacked CD45RO, underwent positive selection for CCR7 and left out terminally differentiated effector memory CD45RA+ cells. Sequencing used immunoSEQ multiplex PCR; TCRdb keeps in-frame clones, though not all of them. This sample carries about 580,000 clones, 98% of them seen once, and the ten largest clones take 0.3%. Broader study findings: It was the few donors that limited the genetic and exposure-history diversity represented.

The CDR3 runs 11 residues. Germline V gives CDR1 SGHVS, CDR2 FQNEAQ. Trimming cost V 4 bases and J 6 bases, with 4 bases left between them. The chain couples TRBV7-8 to TRBJ2-1; D gene uncertain. The source of this sequence is a man aged 25-45 years in good health. The sample consisted of naive CD8+ T cells sorted from blood. The CDR3 DNA is TGTGCCAGCAGCTCCGGCAATGAGCAGTTCTTC. Its protein product is CASSSGNEQFF.